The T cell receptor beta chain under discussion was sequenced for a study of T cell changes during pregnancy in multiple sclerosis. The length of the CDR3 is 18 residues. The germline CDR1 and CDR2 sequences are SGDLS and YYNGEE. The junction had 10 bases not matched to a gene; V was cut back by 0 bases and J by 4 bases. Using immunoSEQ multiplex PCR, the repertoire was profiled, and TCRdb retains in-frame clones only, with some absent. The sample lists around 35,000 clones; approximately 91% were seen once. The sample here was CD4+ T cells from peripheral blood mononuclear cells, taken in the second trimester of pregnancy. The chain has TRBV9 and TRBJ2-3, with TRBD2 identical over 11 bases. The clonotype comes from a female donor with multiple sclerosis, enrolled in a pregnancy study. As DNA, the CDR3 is TGTGCCAGCAGCGTAGCCCCGGGGATAGCGGGGGGGCCAGATACGCAGTATTTT. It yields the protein CASSVAPGIAGGPDTQYF.